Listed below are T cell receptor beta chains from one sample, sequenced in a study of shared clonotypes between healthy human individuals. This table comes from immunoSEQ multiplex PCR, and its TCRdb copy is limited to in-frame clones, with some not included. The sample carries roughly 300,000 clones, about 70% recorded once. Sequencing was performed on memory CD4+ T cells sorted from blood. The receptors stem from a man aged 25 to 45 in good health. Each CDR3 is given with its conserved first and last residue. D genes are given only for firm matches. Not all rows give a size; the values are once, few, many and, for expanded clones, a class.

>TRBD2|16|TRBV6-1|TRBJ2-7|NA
CASSEGELAGVVEQYF
TGTGCCAGCAGTGAAGGGGAACTAGCGGGAGTTGTCGAGCAGTACTTC
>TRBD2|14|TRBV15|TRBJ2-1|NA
CATLGTSGYNEQFF
TGTGCCACCTTAGGGACTAGCGGGTACAATGAGCAGTTCTTC
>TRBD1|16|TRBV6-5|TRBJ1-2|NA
CASSYALQGTGYGYTF
TGTGCCAGCAGTTACGCCTTACAGGGGACTGGCTATGGCTACACCTTC
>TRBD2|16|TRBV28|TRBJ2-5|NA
CASSFFGRGSQETQYF
TGTGCCAGCAGTTTCTTCGGGCGGGGGTCACAAGAGACCCAGTACTTC
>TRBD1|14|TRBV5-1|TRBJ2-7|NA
CASSLTGGSLEQYF
TGCGCCAGCAGCTTGACAGGGGGATCCCTCGAGCAGTACTTC
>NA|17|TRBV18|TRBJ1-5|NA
CASSPRPRGVGNQPQHF
TGTGCCAGCTCACCTCGTCCTAGGGGGGTGGGCAATCAGCCCCAGCATTTT
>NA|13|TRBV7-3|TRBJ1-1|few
CASSTGTNTEAFF
TGTGCCAGCAGTACCGGGACTAACACTGAAGCTTTCTTT
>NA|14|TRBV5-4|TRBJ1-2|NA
CASSARGQIYGYTF
TGTGCCAGCAGCGCCCGGGGGCAGATATATGGCTACACCTTC
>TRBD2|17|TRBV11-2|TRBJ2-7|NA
CASSPSSGRALSYEQYF
TGTGCCAGCAGCCCCTCTAGCGGGAGGGCCCTCTCCTACGAGCAGTACTTC
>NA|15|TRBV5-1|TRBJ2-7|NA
CASSLDGQRDYEQYF
TGCGCCAGCAGCTTGGATGGCCAGAGGGACTACGAGCAGTACTTC
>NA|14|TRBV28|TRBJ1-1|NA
CASSLPQGLRGAFF
TGTGCCAGCAGTTTGCCCCAAGGCCTTCGAGGGGCTTTCTTT
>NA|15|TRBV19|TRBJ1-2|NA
CASSIKEGLNYGYTF
TGTGCCAGTAGTATAAAAGAAGGGTTAAACTATGGCTACACCTTC
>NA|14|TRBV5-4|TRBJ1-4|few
CASRPGLSDEKLFF
TGTGCCAGCAGACCTGGGTTATCGGATGAAAAACTGTTTTTT
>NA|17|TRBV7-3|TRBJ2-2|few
CASSPDTSSANTGELFF
TGTGCCAGCAGCCCCGACACTTCCTCCGCGAACACCGGGGAGCTGTTTTTT
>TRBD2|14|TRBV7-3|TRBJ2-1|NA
CASSLDGTRNEQFF
TGTGCCAGCAGCTTAGATGGGACTAGAAATGAGCAGTTCTTC
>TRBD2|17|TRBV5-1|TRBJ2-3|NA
CASSPEPGLAGADTQYF
TGCGCCAGCAGCCCAGAACCGGGACTAGCGGGAGCAGATACGCAGTATTTT
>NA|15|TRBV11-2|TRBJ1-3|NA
CASSSPRGGRNTIYF
TGTGCCAGCAGCTCACCAAGGGGGGGAAGGAACACCATATATTTT
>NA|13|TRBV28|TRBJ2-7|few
CASSSGSPPEQYF
TGTGCCAGCAGTTCTGGCTCGCCCCCCGAGCAGTACTTC
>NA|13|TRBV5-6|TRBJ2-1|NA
CASSLLQNNEQFF
TGTGCCAGCAGCTTGTTACAGAACAATGAGCAGTTCTTC
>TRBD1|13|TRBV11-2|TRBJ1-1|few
CASSSYRGGPAFF
TGTGCCAGCAGCTCCTACCGAGGGGGCCCAGCTTTCTTT
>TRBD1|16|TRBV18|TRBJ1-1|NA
CASSPFPRGSNTEAFF
TGTGCCAGCTCACCTTTCCCCAGGGGGTCGAACACTGAAGCTTTCTTT
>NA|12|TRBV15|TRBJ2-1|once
CATSRVYNEQFF
TGTGCCACCAGCAGAGTTTACAATGAGCAGTTCTTC
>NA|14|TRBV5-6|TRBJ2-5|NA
CASSLEGLAETQYF
TGTGCCAGCAGCTTGGAAGGTCTAGCCGAGACCCAGTACTTC
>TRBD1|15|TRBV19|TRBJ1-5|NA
CASSIVGQGYQPQHF
TGTGCCAGTAGTATAGTGGGACAGGGATATCAGCCCCAGCATTTT
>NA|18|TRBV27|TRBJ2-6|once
CASSLTGTPVSGANVLTF
TGTGCCAGCAGCCTCACTGGGACTCCCGTCTCTGGGGCCAACGTCCTGACTTTC
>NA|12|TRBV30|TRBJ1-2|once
CAWEGSNYGYTF
TGTGCCTGGGAGGGGTCTAACTATGGCTACACCTTC
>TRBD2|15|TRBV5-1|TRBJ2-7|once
CASSSRGTSVDEQYF
TGCGCCAGCAGCTCACGTGGGACTAGCGTTGACGAGCAGTACTTC
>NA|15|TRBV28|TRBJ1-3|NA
CASSLDWGGRNTIYF
TGTGCCAGCAGTTTAGATTGGGGCGGACGGAACACCATATATTTT
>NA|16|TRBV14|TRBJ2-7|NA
CASSRLAGTSIPEQYF
TGTGCCAGCAGTCGACTCGCCGGGACATCAATTCCAGAGCAGTACTTC
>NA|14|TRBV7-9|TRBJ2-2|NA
CASSLTQNTGELFF
TGTGCCAGCAGCTTAACTCAGAACACCGGGGAGCTGTTTTTT
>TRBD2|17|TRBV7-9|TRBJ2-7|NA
CASSPVILAGDDLEQYF
TGTGCCAGCAGTCCAGTGATACTAGCGGGAGATGACCTCGAGCAGTACTTC
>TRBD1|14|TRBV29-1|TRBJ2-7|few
CSVGDRPFSYEQYF
TGCAGCGTCGGGGACAGGCCATTTTCCTACGAGCAGTACTTC
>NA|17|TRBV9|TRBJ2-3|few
CASSVEKAIGDTDTQYF
TGTGCCAGCAGCGTAGAAAAGGCCATCGGGGACACAGATACGCAGTATTTT
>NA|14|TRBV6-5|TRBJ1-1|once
CASSIGGRNTEAFF
TGTGCCAGCAGCATCGGGGGGAGGAACACTGAAGCTTTCTTT
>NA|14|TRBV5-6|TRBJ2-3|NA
CASSLFASTDTQYF
TGTGCCAGCAGCTTGTTTGCAAGCACAGATACGCAGTATTTT
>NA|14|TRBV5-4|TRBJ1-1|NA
CASSLEALGTEAFF
TGTGCCAGCAGCTTGGAAGCTCTCGGTACTGAAGCTTTCTTT
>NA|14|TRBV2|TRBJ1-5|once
CASTRRNSNQPQHF
TGTGCCAGCACCAGGCGTAATAGCAATCAGCCCCAGCATTTT
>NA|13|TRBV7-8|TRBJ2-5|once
CASSRAREETQYF
TGTGCCAGCAGCCGCGCTCGGGAGGAGACCCAGTACTTC
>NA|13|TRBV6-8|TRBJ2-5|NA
CASPMGSQETQYF
TGTGCCTCCCCAATGGGGTCCCAAGAGACCCAGTACTTC
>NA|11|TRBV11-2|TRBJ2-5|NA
CASSLIETQYF
TGTGCCAGCAGCTTAATAGAGACCCAGTACTTC
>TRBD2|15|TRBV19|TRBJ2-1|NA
CASSSTSRRGNEQFF
TGTGCCAGTAGTTCGACTAGCCGACGGGGCAATGAGCAGTTCTTC
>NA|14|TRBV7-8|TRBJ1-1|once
CASSLGGHDTEAFF
TGTGCCAGCAGCTTAGGGGGCCACGACACTGAAGCTTTCTTT